Listed below are T cell receptor beta chains from one sample, sequenced in a study of T-cell memory formation after mild COVID-19. TCRdb redid the calling of the 5' RACE reads with MiXCR, one entry per CDR3 protein. Among fewer than 600,000 distinct CDR3 sequences listed, about a fifth were seen once. The sample was PBMCs or a T cell subset sorted from them (not recorded which). The receptor set was obtained from an adult woman who had mild COVID-19 (a few samples of this study predate the infection). Cell type and time point are not known. Each CDR3 is given with its conserved first and last residue. Fields, in order: D gene, V gene, clone size, J gene, CDR3 DNA, CDR3 protein. The D gene is left open where the match is weak. The listing skips clone size in some rows; elsewhere it reads once, few, many or a size class.

d_gene: NA; v_gene: TRBV24-1; abundance: many; j_gene: TRBJ2-7; CDR3nt: TGTGCCACCAGTGACCCGGACAGTTACGAGCAGTACTTC; CDR3aa: CATSDPDSYEQYF
d_gene: NA; v_gene: TRBV7-7; abundance: NA; j_gene: TRBJ2-2; CDR3nt: TGTGCCAGCAGCACTCAGAGCACCGGGGAGCTGTTTTTT; CDR3aa: CASSTQSTGELFF
d_gene: NA; v_gene: TRBV2; abundance: NA; j_gene: TRBJ1-4; CDR3nt: TGTGCCAGCAGTGACTACGGGGGGCTCGTGTTTTTT; CDR3aa: CASSDYGGLVFF
d_gene: NA; v_gene: TRBV14; abundance: NA; j_gene: TRBJ2-3; CDR3nt: TGTGCCAGCAGCCAAGATCTATACGGGGGAGGAAGAGGAGATACGCAGTATTTT; CDR3aa: CASSQDLYGGGRGDTQYF
d_gene: NA; v_gene: TRBV27; abundance: few; j_gene: TRBJ2-2; CDR3nt: TGTGCCAGCAAGGTCAGGCAGACTCTACAGCTCGCGAACACCGGGGAGCTGTTTTTT; CDR3aa: CASKVRQTLQLANTGELFF
d_gene: TRBD2; v_gene: TRBV20-1; abundance: few; j_gene: TRBJ2-2; CDR3nt: TGCAGTGCTAGAGATCGGGGGGAGGGCACCGGGGAGCTGTTTTTT; CDR3aa: CSARDRGEGTGELFF
d_gene: NA; v_gene: TRBV15; abundance: NA; j_gene: TRBJ1-2; CDR3nt: TGTGCCACCAGCAGCCACCGTGGCTACACCTTC; CDR3aa: CATSSHRGYTF
d_gene: NA; v_gene: TRBV20-1; abundance: once; j_gene: TRBJ2-1; CDR3nt: TGCAGTGTCGTCCGGGATACATACAATGAGCAGTTCTTC; CDR3aa: CSVVRDTYNEQFF
d_gene: TRBD1; v_gene: TRBV15; abundance: NA; j_gene: TRBJ1-4; CDR3nt: TGTGCCACCACCCCCGGGACAGCTACGAATGAAAAACTGTTTTTT; CDR3aa: CATTPGTATNEKLFF
d_gene: TRBD2; v_gene: TRBV20-1; abundance: NA; j_gene: TRBJ2-5; CDR3nt: TGCAGTGCTAGACCTGCGCTAGCGGGAGCCCGGCTCCAAGAGACCCAGTACTTC; CDR3aa: CSARPALAGARLQETQYF
d_gene: TRBD2; v_gene: TRBV7-9; abundance: NA; j_gene: TRBJ2-7; CDR3nt: TGTGCCAGCAGCGTCTGGACTAGCGGGAGGTCGGAGCAGTACTTC; CDR3aa: CASSVWTSGRSEQYF
d_gene: NA; v_gene: TRBV19; abundance: few; j_gene: TRBJ1-4; CDR3nt: TGTGCCAGTAGTAACTTGGCGAAAGGGGATGAAAAACTGTTTTTT; CDR3aa: CASSNLAKGDEKLFF
d_gene: NA; v_gene: TRBV5-1; abundance: NA; j_gene: TRBJ2-2; CDR3nt: TGCGCCAGCAGCTTGGCCTCGATCACCGGGGAGCTGTTTTTT; CDR3aa: CASSLASITGELFF
d_gene: NA; v_gene: TRBV30; abundance: few; j_gene: TRBJ1-1; CDR3nt: TGTGCCTGGAGTGGACCCGGAAACACTGAAGCTTTCTTT; CDR3aa: CAWSGPGNTEAFF
d_gene: NA; v_gene: TRBV24-1; abundance: NA; j_gene: TRBJ2-1; CDR3nt: TGTGCCACCAGTGACACACTACTAGATGAGCAGTTCTTC; CDR3aa: CATSDTLLDEQFF
d_gene: TRBD2; v_gene: TRBV19; abundance: NA; j_gene: TRBJ2-1; CDR3nt: TGTGCCAGTACCCCTGCGGGAGCACCTGCCTACAATGAGCAGTTCTTC; CDR3aa: CASTPAGAPAYNEQFF
d_gene: TRBD2; v_gene: TRBV7-9; abundance: NA; j_gene: TRBJ2-5; CDR3nt: TGTGCCAGCAGCCGGGGACTAGCGGGGGTTCAAGAGACCCAGTACTTC; CDR3aa: CASSRGLAGVQETQYF